This TCR beta chain was identified during a study of cytotoxic CD8 clonotypes in ibrutinib-treated CLL. In the study overall: Specimens for response were gathered following a median about a year of therapy, spanning 6 to 36.

The protocol was immunoSEQ multiplex PCR, while the TCRdb copy is restricted to in-frame clones and leaves out a portion. The data contain around 330,000 clones, 67% of them seen just once; the ten biggest clones take up around 6.6%. CDR1 is LNHNV, CDR2 YYDKDF, per germline (reference sequence). This CDR3 is built from 15 residues. The V segment lost 1 base and the J segment 4 bases; nucleotides outside the gene matches: 4. This clone was seen more than once but under ten times. Its target is unknown. Points from the study as a whole: Clonality showed a rise at ibrutinib response that reversed toward baseline at progression.

From cryopreserved PBMCs came around 2 micrograms of genomic DNA used for TCR beta libraries. The rearrangement links TRBV15 to TRBJ2-3; TRBD2 agrees at 8 bases. This receptor was obtained from a human donor with chronic lymphocytic leukemia. Sequences were derived from PBMCs, sampled after 36 months of ibrutinib treatment. CDR3 sequence: CATSRVLAGADTQYF. Here the CDR3 DNA reads TGTGCCACCAGCAGAGTGCTAGCGGGTGCAGATACGCAGTATTTT. The variable domain in full, with the rest retrieved from reference TRBV15 and TRBJ2-3, is DAMVIQNPRYQVTQFGKPVTLSCSQTLNHNVMYWYQQKSSQAPKLLFHYYDKDFNNEADTPDNFQSRRPNTSFCFLDIRSPGLGDTAMYLCATSRVLAGADTQYFGPGTRLTVL.